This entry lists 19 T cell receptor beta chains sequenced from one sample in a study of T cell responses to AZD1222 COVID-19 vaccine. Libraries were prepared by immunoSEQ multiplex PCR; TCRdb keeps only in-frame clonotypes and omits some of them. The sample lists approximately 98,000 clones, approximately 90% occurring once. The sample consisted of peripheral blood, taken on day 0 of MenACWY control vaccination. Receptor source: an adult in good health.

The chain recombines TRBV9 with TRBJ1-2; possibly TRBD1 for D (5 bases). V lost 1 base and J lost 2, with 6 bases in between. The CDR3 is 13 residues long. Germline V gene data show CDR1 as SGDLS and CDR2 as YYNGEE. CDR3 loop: CASSVQGNYGYTF. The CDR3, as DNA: TGTGCCAGCAGCGTACAGGGAAACTATGGCTACACCTTC.

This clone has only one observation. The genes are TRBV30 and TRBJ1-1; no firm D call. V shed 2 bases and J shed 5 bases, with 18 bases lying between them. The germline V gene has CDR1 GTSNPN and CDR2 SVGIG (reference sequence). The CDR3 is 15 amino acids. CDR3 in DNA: TGTGCCTGGAGTCCTCCCGACCGCCGGAGGACTGAAGCTTTCTTT. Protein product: CAWSPPDRRRTEAFF.

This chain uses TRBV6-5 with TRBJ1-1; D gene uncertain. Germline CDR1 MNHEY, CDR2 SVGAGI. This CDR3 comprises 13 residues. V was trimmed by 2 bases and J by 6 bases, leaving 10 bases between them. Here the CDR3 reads CASSYTLGSEAFF. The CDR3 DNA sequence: TGTGCCAGCAGTTACACCTTGGGCTCTGAAGCTTTCTTT.

The CDR3 reads CASTYGQGGLEQYF. CDR3 bases: TGTGCCAGCACCTACGGACAGGGGGGTCTCGAGCAGTACTTC. The chain links TRBV5-4 to TRBJ2-7, with 10 positions matching TRBD1. V lost 6 bases to trimming and J lost 6 bases; unmatched junction nucleotides: 9. This CDR3 is built from 14 residues. CDR1 is SGHNT, CDR2 YYREEE, per germline (reference sequence).

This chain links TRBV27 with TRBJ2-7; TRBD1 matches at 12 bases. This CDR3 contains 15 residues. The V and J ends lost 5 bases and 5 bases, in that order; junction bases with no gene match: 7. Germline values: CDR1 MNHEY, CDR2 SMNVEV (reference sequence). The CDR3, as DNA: TGTGCCAGCAGTCTACCGGGACAGGGGGCGGACGAGCAGTACTTC. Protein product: CASSLPGQGADEQYF.

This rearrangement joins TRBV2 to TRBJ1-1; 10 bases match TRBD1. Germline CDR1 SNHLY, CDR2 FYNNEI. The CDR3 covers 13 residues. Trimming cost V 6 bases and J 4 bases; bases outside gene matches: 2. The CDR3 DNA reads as TGTGCCAGCAGGGGGGACAGGGGCACTGAAGCTTTCTTT. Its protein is CASRGDRGTEAFF.

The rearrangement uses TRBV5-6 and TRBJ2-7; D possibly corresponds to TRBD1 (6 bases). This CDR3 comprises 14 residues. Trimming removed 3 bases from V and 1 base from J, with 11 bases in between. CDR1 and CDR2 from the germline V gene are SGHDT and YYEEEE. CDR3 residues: CASSWGQGSYEQYF. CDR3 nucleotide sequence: TGTGCCAGCAGCTGGGGGCAAGGATCCTACGAGCAGTACTTC.

CDR3 DNA: TGTGCCAGCAGTTGGGAGGTGGAGACCCAGTACTTC. As protein: CASSWEVETQYF. The rearrangement links TRBV2 to TRBJ2-5, with TRBD2 as a possible D gene (6 bases). CDR1 and CDR2 from the germline V gene are SNHLY and FYNNEI. V was pared by 5 bases and J by 5 bases, with 9 bases between. The CDR3 totals 12 residues.

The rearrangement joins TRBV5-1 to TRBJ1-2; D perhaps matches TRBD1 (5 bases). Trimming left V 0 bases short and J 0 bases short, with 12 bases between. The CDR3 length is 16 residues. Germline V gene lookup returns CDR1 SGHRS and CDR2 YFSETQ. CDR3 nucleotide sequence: TGCGCCAGCAGCTTGGTTTGGGGACTACCTAACTATGGCTACACCTTC. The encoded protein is CASSLVWGLPNYGYTF.

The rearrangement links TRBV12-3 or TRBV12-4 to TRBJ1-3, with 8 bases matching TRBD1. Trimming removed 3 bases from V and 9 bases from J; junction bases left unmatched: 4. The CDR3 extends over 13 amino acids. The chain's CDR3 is CASSFGQGLTIYF. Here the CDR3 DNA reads TGTGCCAGCAGTTTCGGACAGGGTCTCACCATATATTTT.

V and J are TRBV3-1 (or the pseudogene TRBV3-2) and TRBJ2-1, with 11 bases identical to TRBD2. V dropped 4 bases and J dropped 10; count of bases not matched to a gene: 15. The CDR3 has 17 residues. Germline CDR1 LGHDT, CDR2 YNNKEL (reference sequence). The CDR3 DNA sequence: TGTGCCAGCAGCCCGAACACCGGGACTAGCGGAGGTGGGGAGCAGTTCTTC. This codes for CASSPNTGTSGGGEQFF.

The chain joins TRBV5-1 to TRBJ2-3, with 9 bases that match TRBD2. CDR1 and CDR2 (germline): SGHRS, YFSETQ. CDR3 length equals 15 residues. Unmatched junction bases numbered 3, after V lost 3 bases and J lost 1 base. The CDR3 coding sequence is TGCGCCAGCAGCTACTTAGCGGGGGGCACAGATACGCAGTATTTT. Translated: CASSYLAGGTDTQYF.

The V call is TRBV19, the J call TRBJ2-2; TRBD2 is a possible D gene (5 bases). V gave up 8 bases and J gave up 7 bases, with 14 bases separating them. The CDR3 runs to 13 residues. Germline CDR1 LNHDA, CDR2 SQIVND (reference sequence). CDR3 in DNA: TGTGCCAGTCGGGGTGGAAGATACGGGGAGCTGTTTTTT. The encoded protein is CASRGGRYGELFF.

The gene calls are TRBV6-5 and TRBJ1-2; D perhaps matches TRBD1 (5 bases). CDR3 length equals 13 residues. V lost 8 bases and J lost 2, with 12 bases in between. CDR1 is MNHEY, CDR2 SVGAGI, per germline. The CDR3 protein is CASQSGMNYGYTF. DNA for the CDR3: TGTGCCAGCCAATCAGGGATGAACTATGGCTACACCTTC.

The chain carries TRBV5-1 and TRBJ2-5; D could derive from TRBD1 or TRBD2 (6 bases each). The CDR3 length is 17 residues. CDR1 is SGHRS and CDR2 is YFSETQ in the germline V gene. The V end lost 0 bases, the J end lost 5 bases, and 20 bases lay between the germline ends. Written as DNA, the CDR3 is TGCGCCAGCAGCTTGGAGGTTGGGGGGCGCTCGAGGGAGACCCAGTACTTC. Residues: CASSLEVGGRSRETQYF.

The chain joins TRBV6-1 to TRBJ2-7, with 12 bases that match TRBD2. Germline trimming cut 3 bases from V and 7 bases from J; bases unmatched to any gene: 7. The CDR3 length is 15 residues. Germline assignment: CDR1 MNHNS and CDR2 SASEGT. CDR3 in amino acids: CASSELPSGGAEQYF. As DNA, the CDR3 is TGTGCCAGCAGTGAGCTTCCTAGCGGGGGGGCTGAGCAGTACTTC.

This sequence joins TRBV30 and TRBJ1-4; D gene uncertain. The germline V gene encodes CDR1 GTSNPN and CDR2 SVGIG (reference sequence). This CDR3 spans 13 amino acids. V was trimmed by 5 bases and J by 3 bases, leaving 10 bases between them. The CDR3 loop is CAWGPVSNEKLFF. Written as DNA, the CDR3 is TGTGCCTGGGGCCCTGTGTCTAATGAAAAACTGTTTTTT.

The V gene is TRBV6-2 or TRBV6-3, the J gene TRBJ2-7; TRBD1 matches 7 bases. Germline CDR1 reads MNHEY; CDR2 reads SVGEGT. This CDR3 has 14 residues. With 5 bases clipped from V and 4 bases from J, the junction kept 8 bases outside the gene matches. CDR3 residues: CASSQGVKQYEQYF. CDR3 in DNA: TGTGCCAGCAGTCAGGGGGTCAAGCAATACGAGCAGTACTTC.

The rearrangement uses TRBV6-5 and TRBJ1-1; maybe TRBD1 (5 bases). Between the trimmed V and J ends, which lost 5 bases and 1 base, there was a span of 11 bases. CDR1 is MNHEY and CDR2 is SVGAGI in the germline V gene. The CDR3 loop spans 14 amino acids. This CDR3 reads CASSHQGRNTEAFF. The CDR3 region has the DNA TGTGCCAGCAGTCATCAGGGACGGAACACTGAAGCTTTCTTT.